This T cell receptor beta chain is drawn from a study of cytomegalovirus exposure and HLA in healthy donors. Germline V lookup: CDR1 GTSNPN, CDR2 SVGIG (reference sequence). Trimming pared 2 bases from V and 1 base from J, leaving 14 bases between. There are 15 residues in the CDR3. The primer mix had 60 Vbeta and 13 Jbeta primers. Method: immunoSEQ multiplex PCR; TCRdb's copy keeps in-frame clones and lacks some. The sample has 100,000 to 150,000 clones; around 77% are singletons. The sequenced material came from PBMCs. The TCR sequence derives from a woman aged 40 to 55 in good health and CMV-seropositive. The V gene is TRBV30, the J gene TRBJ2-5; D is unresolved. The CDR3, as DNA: TGTGCCTGGAGTTCCCGGGTGGGTTTCCAAGAGACCCAGTACTTC. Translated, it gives CAWSSRVGFQETQYF.